The rows below give T cell receptor beta chains drawn from one sample of a study of CD8 T cells in ankylosing spondylitis. MiXCR, applied by TCRdb to the 5' RACE reads, yields one record per CDR3 protein. The table shows under 300,000 distinct CDR3 sequences, with over 15% occurring only once. The material sequenced was blood, either unsorted or a sorted T cell fraction (not recorded which). These receptors were collected from a male donor with ankylosing spondylitis or in good health (not recorded which). The CDR3 runs from the conserved cysteine through the conserved F or W. Fields, in order: clone size, CDR3 length, D gene, V gene, J gene, CDR3 DNA, CDR3 protein. A D gene is named only where the DNA matches it firmly. Size is omitted from some rows. Given values are once, few, many or a class for expanded clones.

few	14	.	TRBV12-3/TRBV12-4	TRBJ2-5	TGTGCCAGCAGTATAAAACAGGGCTGGGAGACCCAGTACTTC	CASSIKQGWETQYF
few	14	.	TRBV11-2	TRBJ2-1	TGTGCCAGCAGCGTCACGGGGCAGTACAATGAGCAGTTCTTC	CASSVTGQYNEQFF
.	18	.	TRBV11-2	TRBJ2-2	TGTGCCAGCAGCCCGACCGCCAGGGGTTGGGGCAGCACCGGGGAGCTGTTTTTT	CASSPTARGWGSTGELFF
.	15	TRBD2	TRBV20-1	TRBJ2-7	TGCAGTGCTAGTTCCCATAGCGGGCCTTCCTACGAGCAGTACTTC	CSASSHSGPSYEQYF
.	15	TRBD2	TRBV12-3/TRBV12-4	TRBJ2-1	TGTGCCAGCAGTTTAGTCCCTAGCGGGAGTGATGAGCAGTTCTTC	CASSLVPSGSDEQFF
.	13	.	TRBV5-6	TRBJ1-2	TGTGCCAGCAGCGTAATAGGGGACTATGGCTACACCTTC	CASSVIGDYGYTF
few	14	.	TRBV29-1	TRBJ2-1	TGCAGCGTTGAGTCCGGGGAAAAATACAATGAGCAGTTCTTC	CSVESGEKYNEQFF
few	13	.	TRBV18	TRBJ2-3	TGTGCCAGCTCACCACCTTACACAGATACGCAGTATTTT	CASSPPYTDTQYF
few	13	.	TRBV29-1	TRBJ2-1	TGCAGCGTTGAGAGACAGGCAGACAATGAGCAGTTCTTC	CSVERQADNEQFF
few	14	TRBD1	TRBV7-6	TRBJ1-4	TGTGCCAGCAGCCCGGGACAGGGAAGTGAAAAACTGTTTTTT	CASSPGQGSEKLFF
few	18	TRBD1	TRBV4-2	TRBJ1-5	TGTGCCAGCAGCCAAGATTGGACAGGGTGGGCTAGCAATCAGCCCCAGCATTTT	CASSQDWTGWASNQPQHF
.	15	TRBD2	TRBV15	TRBJ2-1	TGTGCCACCTCTGAAAAGCGGGAGTCCTACAATGAGCAGTTCTTC	CATSEKRESYNEQFF
.	15	TRBD1	TRBV12-3/TRBV12-4	TRBJ2-5	TGTGCCAGCACCGTCGCTGGACAGGGGGAAGAGACCCAGTACTTC	CASTVAGQGEETQYF
few	14	.	TRBV7-2	TRBJ2-7	TGTGCCAGCAGCTTTTGGGAAGGGGCCTACGAGCAGTACTTC	CASSFWEGAYEQYF
few	15	TRBD1	TRBV19	TRBJ1-5	TGTGCCAGTAGTTTGGGGACAGGGGGCAATCAGCCCCAGCATTTT	CASSLGTGGNQPQHF
.	13	.	TRBV27	TRBJ1-2	TGTGCCAGCAGTTTATCTGGGGGTGGGGGCTACACCTTC	CASSLSGGGGYTF
.	16	TRBD2	TRBV6-1	TRBJ2-7	TGTGCCAGCAGACCCTACTCTAGCGGGAGGGCCGTCGAGCAGTACTTC	CASRPYSSGRAVEQYF
.	13	.	TRBV4-1	TRBJ2-3	TGCGCCAGCAGCCACACCCGGGGAGATACGCAGTATTTT	CASSHTRGDTQYF
.	20	.	TRBV21-1	TRBJ2-5	TGTGCCAGCAGCAAAGTTAGGGGGAGGGGACGGCAGGGCGTTTGGGAGACCCAGTACTTC	CASSKVRGRGRQGVWETQYF
few	14	.	TRBV6-5	TRBJ2-7	TGTGCCAGCAGTTACTCGATTAGCGGCTACGAGCAGTACTTC	CASSYSISGYEQYF
.	14	.	TRBV7-8	TRBJ2-7	TGTGCCAGCAGCTTAGCCTTCCTCTCCTACGAGCAGTACTTC	CASSLAFLSYEQYF
.	13	.	TRBV12-3/TRBV12-4	TRBJ1-2	TGTGCCACCTCCCTAAATACAGGGAATGGCTACACCTTC	CATSLNTGNGYTF
.	15	.	TRBV2	TRBJ2-1	TGTGCCAGCACCGGGGGGGACTTAGGGGACAGTCACCTGTTCTTC	CASTGGDLGDSHLFF